This T cell receptor beta chain was identified during a study of OX40 agonist ivuxolimab in advanced cancers. Notes on the research overall: Ivuxolimab was a fully human IgG2 agonistic monoclonal antibody targeting the costimulatory receptor OX40 (CD134). Patients were allowed to have had prior anti-PD-1, anti-PD-L1 or anti-CTLA-4 therapy, and approximately 37% of the dose-escalation patients had been treated with checkpoint inhibitors. In the dose-escalation cohort, approximately 80% of patients were male, and the mean age was 60 years with a range of about 20 to 79. Among the 52 dose-escalation patients, some 20 had hepatocellular carcinoma, around 15 melanoma, 9 renal cell carcinoma and 9 head and neck cancer. The point of sequencing TCRbeta in the periphery was to test whether ivuxolimab changed TCR sequence diversity and drove clonal T-cell expansion. Partial responses occurred in three dose-escalation patients, of whom one had hepatocellular carcinoma and two had cutaneous melanoma. The paper reports the monotherapy dose-escalation portion (N ≈ 50 patients) of the phase I ivuxolimab trial. Intravenous ivuxolimab was administered to patients every 2 weeks at six dose levels: 0.01, 0.1, 0.3, 1.5, 3 and 10 mg/kg. The full study reports these points: At doses from 0.1 to 3.0 mg/kg, clonal expansion was seen in both CD4+ and CD8+ blood T cells between baseline and week 6. In partial responders in the 0.1-3.0 mg/kg groups, normalized peripheral clonal expansion was found to be among the lowest, especially among CD8+ T cells. After ivuxolimab, more expanded clones were found on average in CD8+ T cells than in CD4+ T cells. Antigen specificity was not determined for the clonally expanded peripheral T cells. Low levels of normalized T-cell clonal expansion were also seen in some nonresponding patients.

To sequence the TCRbeta CDR3 region, genomic DNA was isolated from the sorted cells. The immunoSEQ Assay was used for sequencing of TCRbeta CDR3 regions. In its TCRdb copy, this immuneACCESS table keeps in-frame sequences only and misses some clones. Where compared with another copy, unresolved V genes explain less than half of these, and the others have no known cause. The sample contains approximately 70,000 clones, about 77% of them found a single time. The top ten constitute over 1.5% of the sample. In regard to this clone: Its cognate antigen has yet to be identified. No much larger clone exists at a distance of one base, and base qualities are not known.

In the germline V gene, CDR1 corresponds to SQVTM and CDR2 to ANQGSEA. V is shortened by 7 bases, J by 8 bases, and the region joining them spans 14 bases. The cysteine opens and the phenylalanine closes a CDR3 of 11 amino acids. The only DNA kept is the CDR3, 33 bases in frame from the first base. The trial excluded patients who had a history of autoimmune disease or were on systemic immunosuppression. Peripheral blood for TCR sequencing was drawn from every dose cohort at baseline, at cycle 4 day 1 and at cycle 7 day 1. Samples came from an open-label, multicenter, first-in-human phase I dose-escalation trial of ivuxolimab. The trial enrolled adults with locally advanced or metastatic head and neck squamous cell, hepatocellular, melanoma or renal cell carcinoma. CD4+ and CD8+ T cells were sorted separately from peripheral blood before TCR sequencing.

The clonotype comes from an adult with an advanced solid tumor such as melanoma, head and neck, liver or kidney cancer. The source material was CD4+ or CD8+ T cells sorted from blood, sampled in a trial of the OX40 agonist ivuxolimab. The sequence is built from TRBV29-1 and TRBJ1-2, with TRBD1 as a weak D call on 6 bases. The CDR3 reads as follows: CSAQGGEGYTF. The nucleotide sequence reads as follows: TGCAGCGCACAGGGTGGTGAGGGCTACACCTTC.